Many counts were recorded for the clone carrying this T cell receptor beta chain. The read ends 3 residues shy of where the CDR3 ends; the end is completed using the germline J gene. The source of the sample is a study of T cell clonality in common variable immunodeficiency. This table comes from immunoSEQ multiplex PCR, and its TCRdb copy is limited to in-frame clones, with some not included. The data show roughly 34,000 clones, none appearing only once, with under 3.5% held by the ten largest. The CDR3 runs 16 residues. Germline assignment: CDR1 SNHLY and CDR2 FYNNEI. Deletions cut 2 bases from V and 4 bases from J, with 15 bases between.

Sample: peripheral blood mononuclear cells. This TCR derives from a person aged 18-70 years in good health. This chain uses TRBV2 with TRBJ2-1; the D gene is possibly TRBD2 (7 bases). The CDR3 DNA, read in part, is TGTGCCAGCAGTGAAAGGGGGACTATGGGATACAATGAG. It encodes CASSERGTMGYNE. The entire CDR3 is CASSERGTMGYNEQFF.